This entry lists 16 T cell receptor beta chains sequenced from one sample in a study of control samples from healthy donors and cancer patients. The data were produced by immunoSEQ multiplex PCR, yet TCRdb's version contains in-frame clones alone and is incomplete. Among fewer than 200,000 clones listed, around 94% were seen once. Sequenced material: blood. Receptors were obtained from a man aged 25 to 40 in good health.

This clone has just one count. The chain is built from TRBV18 and TRBJ2-7, with TRBD2 matching over 8 bases. The CDR3 contains 14 residues. V dropped 6 bases and J dropped 2; count of bases not matched to a gene: 6. Germline V gene data show CDR1 as KGHSH and CDR2 as LQKENI. The chain's CDR3 is CASSSSGSPYEQYF. The CDR3 DNA follows: TGTGCCAGCTCGAGCAGCGGGAGCCCCTACGAGCAGTACTTC. Based on the CDR3 plus reference TRBV18 and TRBJ2-7, the full variable domain is NAGVMQNPRHLVRRRGQEARLRCSPMKGHSHVYWYRQLPEEGLKFMVYLQKENIIDESGMPKERFSAEFPKEGPSILRIQQVVRGDSAAYFCASSSSGSPYEQYFGPGTRLTVT.

This chain connects TRBV24-1 to TRBJ2-3; either TRBD1 or TRBD2 may fit D (5 bases each). Looked up from germline, CDR1 is KGHDR and CDR2 is SFDVKD. This CDR3 is 16 amino acids long. Trimming took off 6 bases at V and 4 bases at J, with 19 bases between the two ends. CDR3 sequence reads: CATSSGTRGSADTQYF. In nucleotides, the CDR3 is TGTGCCACCAGTTCCGGGACCAGAGGGAGCGCAGATACGCAGTATTTT.

DNA of the CDR3: TGTGCCAGCAGTTATAAACAGGGCCACTACGAGCAGTACTTC. Translated, it gives CASSYKQGHYEQYF. V usage is TRBV6-5 and J usage is TRBJ2-7; D may be TRBD1 (6 bases). Germline-derived CDR1 and CDR2 are MNHEY and SVGAGI. V was shortened by 3 bases and J by 3 bases, with 12 bases between the two germline ends. This CDR3 is built from 14 residues.

J is TRBJ2-3 and V is TRBV6-2 or TRBV6-3; 9 positions match TRBD2. From germline, CDR1 is MNHEY and CDR2 SVGEGT. This CDR3 has 14 amino acids. With 5 bases clipped from V and 4 bases from J, the junction kept 4 bases outside the gene matches. The CDR3 loop is CASSPTSGPDTQYF. CDR3 bases: TGTGCCAGCAGTCCAACTAGCGGGCCAGATACGCAGTATTTT.

V gene TRBV5-1 combines with J gene TRBJ1-3; TRBD1 might be the D (5 bases). This CDR3 is built from 14 residues. Trimming left V 4 bases short and J 3 bases short, with 11 bases between. From germline, CDR1 is SGHRS and CDR2 YFSETQ. The CDR3 nucleotides are TGCGCCAGCAGCCCGGGGGGAGATGGAAACACCATATATTTT. Translated, it gives CASSPGGDGNTIYF.

V gene TRBV28 combines with J gene TRBJ2-7; D is perhaps TRBD2 (5 bases). CDR3 length equals 13 residues. Trimming cost V 6 bases and J 4 bases, with 13 bases left between them. Per the germline V gene, CDR1 is MDHEN and CDR2 is SYDVKM. CDR3 bases: TGTGCCAGCAGCCCCAGTGGAGGATACGAGCAGTACTTC. Its protein is CASSPSGGYEQYF.

The chain uses TRBV29-1 and TRBJ2-3, with 10 bases identical to TRBD2. The CDR3 runs 15 residues. Germline loops: CDR1 SQVTM, CDR2 ANQGSEA. The CDR3 bases are TGCTCCATGGCGGGGACTAGCGAGAGCACAGATACGCAGTATTTT. It translates to CSMAGTSESTDTQYF.

The J gene is TRBJ2-7, the V gene TRBV15, with 7 bases that match TRBD1. Germline V lookup: CDR1 LNHNV, CDR2 YYDKDF (reference sequence). The CDR3 spans 14 residues. V dropped 0 bases and J dropped 7; count of bases not matched to a gene: 6. The CDR3 region is CATSRDEGAREQYF. CDR3 DNA sequence: TGTGCCACCAGCAGAGATGAGGGGGCGAGGGAGCAGTACTTC.

The V and J genes are TRBV27 and TRBJ2-5; tentative D call: TRBD1 (5 bases). V lost 7 bases to trimming and J lost 0 bases, with 9 bases between them. The V gene's germline CDR1 is MNHEY and CDR2 SMNVEV (reference sequence). CDR3 length: 13 amino acids. For the CDR3, the DNA is TGTGCCAGCAAGAACAGGTACCAAGAGACCCAGTACTTC. This codes for CASKNRYQETQYF.

This chain uses TRBV28 with TRBJ1-3; D remains ambiguous. The CDR3 contains 17 residues. With 3 bases removed from V and 0 bases from J, the gap between germline ends came to 15 bases. Germline V gene data show CDR1 as MDHEN and CDR2 as SYDVKM. CDR3: CASSFVQQTFSGNTIYF. CDR3 coding DNA: TGTGCCAGCAGTTTTGTTCAACAGACCTTCTCTGGAAACACCATATATTTT.

This sequence joins TRBV9 and TRBJ2-1; D is perhaps TRBD1 (5 bases). The CDR3 extends over 13 amino acids. Trimming took 4 bases from V and 5 from J, leaving 10 bases between them. The germline V gene encodes CDR1 SGDLS and CDR2 YYNGEE. CDR3 amino acids: CASSPGPHNEQFF. CDR3 coding DNA: TGTGCCAGCAGCCCAGGGCCCCACAATGAGCAGTTCTTC. Together with reference TRBV9 and TRBJ2-1, the CDR3 gives the full variable domain: DSGVTQTPKHLITATGQRVTLRCSPRSGDLSVYWYQQSLDQGLQFLIQYYNGEERAKGNILERFSAQQFPDLHSELNLSSLELGDSALYFCASSPGPHNEQFFGPGTRLTVL.

This clone was recorded once. The V and J genes are TRBV19 and TRBJ1-2; D ambiguous. V shed 6 bases and J shed 4 bases, with 12 bases lying between them. There are 13 residues in the CDR3. In germline, CDR1 is LNHDA, CDR2 SQIVND (reference sequence). CDR3 amino acids: CASRTDFSYGYTF. As DNA, the CDR3 is TGTGCCAGTAGAACGGACTTCTCCTATGGCTACACCTTC.

The chain has TRBV7-6 and TRBJ2-5; D is possibly TRBD1 (6 bases). The CDR3 runs to 16 residues. Trimming removed 3 bases at V and 1 base at J, with 15 bases between. Germline assignment: CDR1 SGHVS and CDR2 FNYEAQ. This chain's CDR3 is CASSFSPTGPQETQYF. CDR3 DNA sequence: TGTGCCAGCAGCTTCTCTCCGACAGGCCCCCAAGAGACCCAGTACTTC.

This rearrangement joins TRBV7-2 to TRBJ2-1; TRBD2 might be the D (6 bases). This CDR3 has 15 amino acids. The V gene's germline CDR1 is SGHTA and CDR2 FQGNSA. The V end lost 6 bases, the J end lost 5 bases, and 17 bases lay between the germline ends. CDR3 in DNA: TGTGCCAGCAGGCGAGTAGGACTAACCGACAATGAGCAGTTCTTC. Amino acid sequence: CASRRVGLTDNEQFF.

The rearrangement joins TRBV21-1 to TRBJ2-4; the DNA was not compared with TRBD2, the D call given in the table. TRBV21-1 is described as a pseudogene. CDR3 size: 17 residues. The DNA of the CDR3 is TGTGCCAGCAGCAAAATGTTCGGGGTAAGGGCCAAAAACATTCAGTACTTC. Its translation: CASSKMFGVRAKNIQYF.

The J gene is TRBJ2-7, the V gene TRBV6-6, with 9 positions matching TRBD1. The CDR3 length is 13 residues. CDR1 MNHNY and CDR2 SVGAGI come from the germline V gene (reference sequence). After removal of 5 bases from V and 3 bases from J, the junction contained 2 bases not matched to a gene. The CDR3 reads CASSPTGGYEQYF. CDR3 nucleotide sequence: TGTGCCAGCAGTCCGACAGGGGGCTACGAGCAGTACTTC.